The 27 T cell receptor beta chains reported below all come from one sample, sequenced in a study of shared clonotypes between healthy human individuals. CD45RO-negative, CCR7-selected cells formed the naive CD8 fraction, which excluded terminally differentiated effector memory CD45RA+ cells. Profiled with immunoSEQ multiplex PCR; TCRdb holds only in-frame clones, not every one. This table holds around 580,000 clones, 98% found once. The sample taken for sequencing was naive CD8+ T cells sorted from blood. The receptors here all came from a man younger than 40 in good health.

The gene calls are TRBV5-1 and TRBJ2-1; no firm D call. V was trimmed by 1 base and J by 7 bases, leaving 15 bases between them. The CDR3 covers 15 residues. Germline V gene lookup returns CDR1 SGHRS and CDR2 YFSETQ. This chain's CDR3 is CASSLWGGFRNEQFF. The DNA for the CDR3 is TGCGCCAGCAGCTTGTGGGGTGGGTTTCGGAATGAGCAGTTCTTC.

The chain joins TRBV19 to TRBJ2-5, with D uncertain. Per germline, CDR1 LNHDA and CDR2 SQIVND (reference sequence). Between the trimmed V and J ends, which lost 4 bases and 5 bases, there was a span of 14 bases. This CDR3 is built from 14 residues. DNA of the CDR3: TGTGCCAGTAGTAACGTGCTTAGGCCCGAGACCCAGTACTTC. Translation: CASSNVLRPETQYF.

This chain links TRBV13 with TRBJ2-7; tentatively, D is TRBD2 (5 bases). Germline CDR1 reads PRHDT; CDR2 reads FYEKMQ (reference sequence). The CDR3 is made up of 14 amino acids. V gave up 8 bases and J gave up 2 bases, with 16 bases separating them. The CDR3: CASSLGGTPYEQYF. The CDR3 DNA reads TGTGCCAGCTCCCTAGGAGGCACCCCCTACGAGCAGTACTTC.

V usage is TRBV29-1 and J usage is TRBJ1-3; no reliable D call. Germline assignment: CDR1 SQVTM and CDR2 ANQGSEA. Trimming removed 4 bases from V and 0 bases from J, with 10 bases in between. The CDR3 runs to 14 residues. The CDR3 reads CSVGDPRSGNTIYF. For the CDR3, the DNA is TGCAGCGTTGGTGACCCACGCTCTGGAAACACCATATATTTT.

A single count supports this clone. CDR3 protein: CASSPPDTDNEQFF. CDR3 bases: TGTGCCAGCAGTCCCCCTGATACCGACAATGAGCAGTTCTTC. This chain uses TRBV28 with TRBJ2-1; D is undetermined. Trimming took off 5 bases at V and 5 bases at J, with 13 bases between the two ends. Germline V CDR1 and CDR2: MDHEN, SYDVKM. The CDR3 runs to 14 residues. Drawing the rest from reference TRBV28 and TRBJ2-1, the complete variable domain is DVKVTQSSRYLVKRTGEKVFLECVQDMDHENMFWYRQDPGLGLRLIYFSYDVKMKEKGDIPEGYSVSREKKERFSLILESASTNQTSMYLCASSPPDTDNEQFFGPGTRLTVL.

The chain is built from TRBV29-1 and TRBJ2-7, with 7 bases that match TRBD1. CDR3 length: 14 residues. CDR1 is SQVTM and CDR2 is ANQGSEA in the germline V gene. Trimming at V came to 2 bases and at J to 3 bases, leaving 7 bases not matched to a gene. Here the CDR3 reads CSVELFRDSYEQYF. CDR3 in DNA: TGCAGCGTTGAATTGTTCAGGGACAGCTACGAGCAGTACTTC.

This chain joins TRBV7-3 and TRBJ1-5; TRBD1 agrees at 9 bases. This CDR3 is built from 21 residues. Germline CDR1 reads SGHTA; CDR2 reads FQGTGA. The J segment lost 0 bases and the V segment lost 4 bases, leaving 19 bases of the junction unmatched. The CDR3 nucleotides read TGTGCCAGCAGCTCACCAACCTGGGACAGGGTAGTAGGATGTAGCAATCAGCCCCAGCATTTT. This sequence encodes CASSSPTWDRVVGCSNQPQHF. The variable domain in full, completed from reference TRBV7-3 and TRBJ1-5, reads GAGVSQTPSNKVTEKGKYVELRCDPISGHTALYWYRQSLGQGPEFLIYFQGTGAADDSGLPNDRFFAVRPEGSVSTLKIQRTERGDSAVYLCASSSPTWDRVVGCSNQPQHFGDGTRLSIL.

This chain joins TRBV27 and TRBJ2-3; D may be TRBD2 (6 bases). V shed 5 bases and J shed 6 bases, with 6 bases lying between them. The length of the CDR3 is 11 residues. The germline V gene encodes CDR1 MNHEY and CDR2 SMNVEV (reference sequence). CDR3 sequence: CASSRGDTQYF. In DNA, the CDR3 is TGTGCCAGCAGTCGGGGGGATACGCAGTATTTT.

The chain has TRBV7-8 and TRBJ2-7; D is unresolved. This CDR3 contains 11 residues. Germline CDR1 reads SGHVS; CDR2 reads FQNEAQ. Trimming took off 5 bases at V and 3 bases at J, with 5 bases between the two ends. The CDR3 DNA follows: TGTGCCAGCAGCACCTACTACGAGCAGTACTTC. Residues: CASSTYYEQYF.

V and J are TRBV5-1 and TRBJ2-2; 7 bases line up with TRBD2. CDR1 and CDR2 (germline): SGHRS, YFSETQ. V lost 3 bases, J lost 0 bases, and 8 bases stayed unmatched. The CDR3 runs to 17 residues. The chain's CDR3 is CASSSTQTSTNTGELFF. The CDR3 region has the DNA TGCGCCAGCAGCTCGACGCAGACTAGCACGAACACCGGGGAGCTGTTTTTT.

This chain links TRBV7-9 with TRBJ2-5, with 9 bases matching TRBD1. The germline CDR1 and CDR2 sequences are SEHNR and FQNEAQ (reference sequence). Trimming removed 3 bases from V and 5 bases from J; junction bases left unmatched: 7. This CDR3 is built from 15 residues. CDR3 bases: TGTGCCAGCAGCTTGAGGGGACAGGGAGGGGAGACCCAGTACTTC. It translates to CASSLRGQGGETQYF.

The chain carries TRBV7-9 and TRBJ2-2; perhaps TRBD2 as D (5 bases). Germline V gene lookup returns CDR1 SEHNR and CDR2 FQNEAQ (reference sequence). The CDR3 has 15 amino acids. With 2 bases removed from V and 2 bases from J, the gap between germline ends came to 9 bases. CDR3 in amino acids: CASSLTAVNTGELFF. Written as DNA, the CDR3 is TGTGCCAGCAGCTTAACAGCGGTAAACACCGGGGAGCTGTTTTTT.

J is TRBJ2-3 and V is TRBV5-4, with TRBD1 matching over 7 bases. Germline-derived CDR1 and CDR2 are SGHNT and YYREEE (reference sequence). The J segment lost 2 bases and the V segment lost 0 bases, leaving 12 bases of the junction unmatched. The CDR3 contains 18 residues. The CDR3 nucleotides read TGTGCCAGCAGCTTGGTGGGTTGGGCAGGGGGAAACACAGATACGCAGTATTTT. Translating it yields CASSLVGWAGGNTDTQYF.

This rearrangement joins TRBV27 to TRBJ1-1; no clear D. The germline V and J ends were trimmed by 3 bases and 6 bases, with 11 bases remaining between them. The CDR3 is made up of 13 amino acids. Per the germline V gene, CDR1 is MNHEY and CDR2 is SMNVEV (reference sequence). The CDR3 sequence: CASSFRQDSEAFF. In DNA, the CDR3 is TGTGCCAGCAGTTTCCGGCAGGACTCTGAAGCTTTCTTT.

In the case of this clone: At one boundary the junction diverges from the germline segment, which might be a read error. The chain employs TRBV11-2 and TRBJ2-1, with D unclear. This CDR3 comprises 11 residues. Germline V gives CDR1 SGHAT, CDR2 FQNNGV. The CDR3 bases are TGTGCCAGCAGTTTGAGCTTGGATCCGGTCTTC. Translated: CASSLSLDPVF.

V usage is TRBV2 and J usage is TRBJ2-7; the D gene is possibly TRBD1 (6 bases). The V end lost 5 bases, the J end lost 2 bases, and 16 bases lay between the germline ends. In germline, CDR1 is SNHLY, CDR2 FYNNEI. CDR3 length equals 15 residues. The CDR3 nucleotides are TGTGCCAGCAGTCCGCGACAGGCTAACACCTACGAGCAGTACTTC. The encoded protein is CASSPRQANTYEQYF. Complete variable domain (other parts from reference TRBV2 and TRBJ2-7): EPEVTQTPSHQVTQMGQEVILRCVPISNHLYFYWYRQILGQKVEFLVSFYNNEISEKSEIFDDQFSVERPDGSNFTLKIRSTKLEDSAMYFCASSPRQANTYEQYFGPGTRLTVT.

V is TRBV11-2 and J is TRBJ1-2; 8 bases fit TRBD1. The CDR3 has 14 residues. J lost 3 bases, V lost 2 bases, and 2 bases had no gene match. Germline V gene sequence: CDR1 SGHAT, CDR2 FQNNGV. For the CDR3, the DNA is TGTGCCAGCAGCTTATCAGGGGGCCACTATGGCTACACCTTC. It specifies CASSLSGGHYGYTF.

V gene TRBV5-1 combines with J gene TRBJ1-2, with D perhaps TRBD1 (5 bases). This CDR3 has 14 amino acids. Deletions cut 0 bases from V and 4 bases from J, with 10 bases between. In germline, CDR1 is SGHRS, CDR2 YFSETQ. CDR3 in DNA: TGCGCCAGCAGCTTGGACAGGCCCTCCTATGGCTACACCTTC. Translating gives CASSLDRPSYGYTF.

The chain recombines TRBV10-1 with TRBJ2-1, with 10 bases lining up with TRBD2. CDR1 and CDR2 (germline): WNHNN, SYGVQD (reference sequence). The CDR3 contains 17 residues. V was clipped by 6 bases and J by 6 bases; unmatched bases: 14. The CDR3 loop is CASRPSGGAGGGNEQFF. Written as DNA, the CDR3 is TGCGCCAGCAGACCCTCAGGTGGAGCGGGAGGGGGCAATGAGCAGTTCTTC.

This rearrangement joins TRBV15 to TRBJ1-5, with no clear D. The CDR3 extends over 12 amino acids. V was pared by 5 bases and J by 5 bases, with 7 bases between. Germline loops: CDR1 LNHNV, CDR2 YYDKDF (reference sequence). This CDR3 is CATSEVDQPQHF. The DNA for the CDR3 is TGTGCCACCAGCGAAGTTGATCAGCCCCAGCATTTT.

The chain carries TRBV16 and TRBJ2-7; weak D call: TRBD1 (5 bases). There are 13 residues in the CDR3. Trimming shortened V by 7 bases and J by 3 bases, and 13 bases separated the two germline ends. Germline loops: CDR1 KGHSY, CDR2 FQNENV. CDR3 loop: CASTGETGYEQYF. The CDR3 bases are TGTGCCAGCACCGGAGAAACAGGCTACGAGCAGTACTTC.

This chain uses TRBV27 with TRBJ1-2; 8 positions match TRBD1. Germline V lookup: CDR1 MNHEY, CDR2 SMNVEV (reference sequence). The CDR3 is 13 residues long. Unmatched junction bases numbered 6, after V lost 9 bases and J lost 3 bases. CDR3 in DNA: TGTGCCAGTGCTCCGGGACAGGACTATGGCTACACCTTC. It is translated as CASAPGQDYGYTF.

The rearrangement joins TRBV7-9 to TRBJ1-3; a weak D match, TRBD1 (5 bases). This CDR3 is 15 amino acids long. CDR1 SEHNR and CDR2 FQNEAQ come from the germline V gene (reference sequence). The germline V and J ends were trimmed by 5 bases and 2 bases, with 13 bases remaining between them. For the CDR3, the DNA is TGTGCCAGCAGCCATCCAAACAGGCCTGGAAACACCATATATTTT. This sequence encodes CASSHPNRPGNTIYF.

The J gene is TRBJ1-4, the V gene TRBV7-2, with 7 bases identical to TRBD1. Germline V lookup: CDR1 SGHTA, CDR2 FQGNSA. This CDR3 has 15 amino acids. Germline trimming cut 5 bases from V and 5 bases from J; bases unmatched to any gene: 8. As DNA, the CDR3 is TGTGCCAGCAGCCTCCGGACAGGTATCAATGAAAAACTGTTTTTT. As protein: CASSLRTGINEKLFF.

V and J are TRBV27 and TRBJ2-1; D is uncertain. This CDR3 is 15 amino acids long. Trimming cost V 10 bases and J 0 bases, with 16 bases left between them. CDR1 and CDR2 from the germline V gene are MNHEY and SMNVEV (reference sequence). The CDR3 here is CATQLIFSSYNEQFF. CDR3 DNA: TGTGCCACCCAGCTTATCTTTAGCTCCTACAATGAGCAGTTCTTC.

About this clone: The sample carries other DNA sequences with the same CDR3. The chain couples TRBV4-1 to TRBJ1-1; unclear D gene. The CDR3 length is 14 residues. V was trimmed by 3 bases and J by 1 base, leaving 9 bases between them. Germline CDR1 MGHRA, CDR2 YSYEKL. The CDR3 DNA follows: TGCGCCAGCAGCCAGCCGGGCTCGAACACTGAAGCTTTCTTT. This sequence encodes CASSQPGSNTEAFF.

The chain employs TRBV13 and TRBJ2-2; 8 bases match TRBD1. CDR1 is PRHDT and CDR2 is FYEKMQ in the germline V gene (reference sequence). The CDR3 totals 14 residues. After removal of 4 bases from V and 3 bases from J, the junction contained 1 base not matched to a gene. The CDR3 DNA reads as TGTGCCAGCAGCTCGGACAGGGACACCGGGGAGCTGTTTTTT. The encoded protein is CASSSDRDTGELFF.